This T cell receptor beta chain derives from a study of molecular identifiers for immune sequencing clone quantification. CDR1 and CDR2 (germline): SGHTA, FQGNSA. Trimming left V 8 bases short and J 2 bases short, with 20 bases between. The CDR3 totals 16 residues. This clonotype was seen ten or more times. One entry per CDR3 protein, called by TCRdb with MiXCR from the PCR reads. The sample holds some 590,000 distinct CDR3 sequences, about 25% seen once. The sequence derives from a human donor in good health. Some libraries in this study had Jurkat cell RNA spiked in. The sequencing input was naive CD8+ T cells from blood, with Jurkat cell RNA spiked in. The subset: FACS-sorted CD8+CD4-CCR7+CD45RA+ naive T cells. V is TRBV7-2 and J is TRBJ2-3; D call uncertain. The DNA for the CDR3 is TGTGCCAGCGAAACTCTCCACGGGCCAACCACAGATACGCAGTATTTT. Translation gives CASETLHGPTTDTQYF.